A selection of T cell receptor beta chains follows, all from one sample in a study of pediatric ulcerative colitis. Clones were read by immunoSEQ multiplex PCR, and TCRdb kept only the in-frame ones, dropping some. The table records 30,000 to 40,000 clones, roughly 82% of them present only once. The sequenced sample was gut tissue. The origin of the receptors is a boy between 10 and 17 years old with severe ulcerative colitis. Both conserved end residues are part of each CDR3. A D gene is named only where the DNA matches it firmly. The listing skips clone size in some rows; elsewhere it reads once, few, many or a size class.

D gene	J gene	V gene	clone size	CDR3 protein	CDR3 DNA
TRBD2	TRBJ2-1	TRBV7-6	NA	CASSLGLAVSYEQFF	TGTGCCAGCAGCCTGGGACTAGCGGTTTCATATGAGCAGTTCTTC
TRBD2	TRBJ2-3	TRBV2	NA	CASRIVTSGGEDTQYF	TGTGCCAGCAGGATTGTTACTAGCGGGGGGGAAGATACGCAGTATTTT
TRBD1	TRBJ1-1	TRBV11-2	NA	CASSSGLTGMNTEAFF	TGTGCCAGCAGCTCCGGGCTGACAGGGATGAACACTGAAGCTTTCTTT
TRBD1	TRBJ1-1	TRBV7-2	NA	CASSLAGGSTEAFF	TGTGCCAGCAGCTTAGCAGGGGGCAGTACTGAAGCTTTCTTT
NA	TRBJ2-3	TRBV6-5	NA	CASSQLGADTQYF	TGTGCCAGCAGTCAACTCGGGGCAGATACGCAGTATTTT
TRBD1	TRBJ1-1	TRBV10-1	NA	CASSTGTGDTEAFF	TGCGCCAGCAGTACCGGGACAGGTGACACTGAAGCTTTCTTT
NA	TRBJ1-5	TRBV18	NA	CASSPPRAYNQPQHF	TGTGCCAGCTCACCACCGAGGGCCTATAATCAGCCCCAGCATTTT
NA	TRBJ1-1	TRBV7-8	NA	CASSFSDSLSEAFF	TGTGCCAGCAGCTTCAGTGACAGCCTTTCTGAAGCTTTCTTT
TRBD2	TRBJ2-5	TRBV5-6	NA	CASRAGGPRETQYF	TGTGCCAGCAGGGCGGGGGGACCCCGGGAGACCCAGTACTTC
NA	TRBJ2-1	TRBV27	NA	CASSRTSGGAHEQFF	TGTGCCAGCAGTCGTACTAGTGGGGGGGCTCATGAGCAGTTCTTC
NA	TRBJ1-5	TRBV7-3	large	CASSLGPNQPQHF	TGTGCCAGCAGCTTAGGGCCTAATCAGCCCCAGCATTTT
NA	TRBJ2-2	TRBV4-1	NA	CASSQEVGELFF	TGCGCCAGCAGCCAAGAGGTCGGGGAGCTGTTTTTT
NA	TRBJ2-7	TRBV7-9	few	CASTYGMAVYEQYF	TGTGCCAGCACTTACGGTATGGCAGTCTACGAGCAGTACTTC
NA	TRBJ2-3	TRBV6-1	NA	CASIPRDASTDTQYF	TGTGCCAGCATTCCCCGGGACGCTAGCACAGATACGCAGTATTTT
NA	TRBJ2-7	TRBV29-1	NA	CSVRTVTYEQYF	TGCAGCGTCCGGACGGTTACCTACGAGCAGTACTTC